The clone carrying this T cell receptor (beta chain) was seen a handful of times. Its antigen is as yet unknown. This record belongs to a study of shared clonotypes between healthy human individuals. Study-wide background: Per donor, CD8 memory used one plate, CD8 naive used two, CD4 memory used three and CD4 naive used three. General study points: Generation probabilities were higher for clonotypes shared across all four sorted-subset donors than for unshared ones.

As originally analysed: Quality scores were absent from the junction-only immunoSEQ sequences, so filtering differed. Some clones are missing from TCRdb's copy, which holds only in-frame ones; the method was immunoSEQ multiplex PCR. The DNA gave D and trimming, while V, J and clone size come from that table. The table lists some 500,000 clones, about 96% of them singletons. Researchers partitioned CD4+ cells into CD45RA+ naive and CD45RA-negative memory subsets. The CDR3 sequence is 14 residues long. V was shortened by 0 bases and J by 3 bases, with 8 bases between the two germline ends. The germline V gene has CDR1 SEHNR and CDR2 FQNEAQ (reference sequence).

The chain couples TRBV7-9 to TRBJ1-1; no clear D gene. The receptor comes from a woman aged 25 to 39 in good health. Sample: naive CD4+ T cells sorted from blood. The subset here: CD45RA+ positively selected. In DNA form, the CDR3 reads TGTGCCAGCAGCTTAGCAGGGATACACACTGAAGCTTTCTTT. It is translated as CASSLAGIHTEAFF.